This T cell receptor beta chain is from a study of T cell responses to AZD1222 COVID-19 vaccine. CDR3 length: 15 amino acids. The V and J ends lost 9 bases and 4 bases, in that order; junction bases with no gene match: 15. In germline, CDR1 is MNHEY, CDR2 SVGAGI. Study results and caveats: Unmutated regions of variants are reportedly targeted by nearly half of spike-specific TCRs.

As concerns this clone: The antigen remains unidentified.

The method was immunoSEQ multiplex PCR; TCRdb's version includes in-frame clones alone and lacks a portion of them. The sample shows 200,000 to 250,000 clones, approximately 94% of them seen only once. This TCR was sampled from an adult who received the MenACWY meningococcal vaccine as a control. The V gene is TRBV6-5, the J gene TRBJ2-7, with TRBD2 matching 7 bases. The material was peripheral blood, obtained 28 days after the second dose of the MenACWY control vaccine. Here the CDR3 DNA reads TGTGCCAGTCTACGTCGGCTAGCGGATAAATACGAGCAGTACTTC. Its protein is CASLRRLADKYEQYF.